The 2 T cell receptor beta chains listed next were all sequenced from one sample in a study of blood T cell repertoires in COVID-19. Data came from immunoSEQ multiplex PCR; TCRdb stores just in-frame clones and leaves some out. The sample has 55,000 to 70,000 clones; around nine tenths are singletons. The material sequenced was peripheral blood. These receptors originate from a woman under 30 with acute or convalescent COVID-19.

The V and J genes are TRBV5-5 and TRBJ1-1; D unresolved. The ends were cut back, 0 bases at V and 0 bases at J, with 9 bases in the middle. CDR3 size: 15 residues. The germline V gene encodes CDR1 SGHKS and CDR2 YYEKEE (reference sequence). The CDR3 DNA is TGTGCCAGCAGCTTGGAGCGGGGAATGAACACTGAAGCTTTCTTT. It codes for CASSLERGMNTEAFF.

CDR3 protein: CASSLETSGGRAQYF. In nucleotides, the CDR3 is TGTGCCAGCAGCTTGGAGACTAGCGGAGGTAGGGCCCAGTACTTC. The chain is built from TRBV7-9 and TRBJ2-5; 9 bases line up with TRBD2. The CDR3 runs 15 residues. V was clipped by 3 bases and J by 9 bases; unmatched bases: 11. Per the germline V gene, CDR1 is SEHNR and CDR2 is FQNEAQ (reference sequence). Based on the CDR3 plus reference TRBV7-9 and TRBJ2-5, the full variable domain is DTGVSQNPRHKITKRGQNVTFRCDPISEHNRLYWYRQTLGQGPEFLTYFQNEAQLEKSRLLSDRFSAERPKGSFSTLEIQRTEQGDSAMYLCASSLETSGGRAQYFGPGTRLLVL.